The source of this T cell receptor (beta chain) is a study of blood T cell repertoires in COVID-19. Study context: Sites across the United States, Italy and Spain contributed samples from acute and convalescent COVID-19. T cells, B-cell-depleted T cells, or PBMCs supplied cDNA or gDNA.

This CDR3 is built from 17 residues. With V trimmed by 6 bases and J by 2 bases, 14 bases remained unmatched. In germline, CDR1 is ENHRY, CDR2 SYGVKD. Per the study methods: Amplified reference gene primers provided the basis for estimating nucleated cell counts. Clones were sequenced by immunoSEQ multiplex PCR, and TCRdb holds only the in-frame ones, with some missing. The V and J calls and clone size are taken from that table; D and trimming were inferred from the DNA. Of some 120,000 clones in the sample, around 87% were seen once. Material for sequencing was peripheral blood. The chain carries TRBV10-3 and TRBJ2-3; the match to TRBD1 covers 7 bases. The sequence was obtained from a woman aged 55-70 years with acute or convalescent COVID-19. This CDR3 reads CAIRPQQGLSLTDTQYF. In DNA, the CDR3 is TGTGCCATCAGACCACAACAGGGGCTGAGTCTCACAGATACGCAGTATTTT.